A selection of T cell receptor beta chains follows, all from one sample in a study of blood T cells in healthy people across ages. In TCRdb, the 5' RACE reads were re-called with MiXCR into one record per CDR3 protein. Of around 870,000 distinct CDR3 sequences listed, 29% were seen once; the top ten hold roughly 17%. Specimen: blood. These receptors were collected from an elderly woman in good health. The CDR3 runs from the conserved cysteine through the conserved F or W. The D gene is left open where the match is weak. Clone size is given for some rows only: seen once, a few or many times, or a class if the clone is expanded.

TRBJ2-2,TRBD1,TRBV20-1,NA,TGCAGTGCCGCGGACAGGTTGACGAACACCGGGGAGCTGTTTTTT,CSAADRLTNTGELFF
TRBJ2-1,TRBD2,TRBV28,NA,TGTGCCAGCAGTTCTCAGCGGGGGAACTACAATGAGCAGTTCTTC,CASSSQRGNYNEQFF
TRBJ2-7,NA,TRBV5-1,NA,TGCGCCAGCAGCTTGTTCTTAGGGTACGAGCAGTACTTC,CASSLFLGYEQYF
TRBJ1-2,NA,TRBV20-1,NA,TGCAGTGTTAGAGATCCGGTCAGAAGGACTAACTATGGCTACACCTTC,CSVRDPVRRTNYGYTF
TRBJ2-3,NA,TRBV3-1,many,TGTGCCAGCAGCCAAGATTCATATCGGGGGCATAGCACAGATACGCAGTATTTT,CASSQDSYRGHSTDTQYF
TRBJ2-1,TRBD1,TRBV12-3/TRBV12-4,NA,TGTGCCAGCAGCGGAAGGACAGGGAACTACAATGAGCAGTTCTTC,CASSGRTGNYNEQFF
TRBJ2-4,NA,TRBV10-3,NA,TGTGCCATCAGTGAGAGGGAGTCTCAGTACTTC,CAISERESQYF
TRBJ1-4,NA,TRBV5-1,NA,TGCACCAGCAAGAGGCGGGAGGGAGAAAAACTGTTTTTT,CTSKRREGEKLFF
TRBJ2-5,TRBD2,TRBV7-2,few,TGTGCCAGCAGCAACCTAGCGGGGGGGTACAATGAGCAGTACTTC,CASSNLAGGYNEQYF
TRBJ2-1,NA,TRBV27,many,TGTGCCAGCAGTCTGACCATGACCTTATACAATGAGCAGTTCTTC,CASSLTMTLYNEQFF
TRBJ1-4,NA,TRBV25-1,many,TGTGCCAGCATCCGGGTCCTCGACGCAACTAATGAAAAACTGTTTTTT,CASIRVLDATNEKLFF
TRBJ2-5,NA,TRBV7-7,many,TGTGCTAGCAGTCTATCTGGCGCAGGGAAAGAGACCCAGTACTTC,CASSLSGAGKETQYF
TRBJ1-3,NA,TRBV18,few,TGTGCCAGCTCAAAGGACAACTCTGGAAACACCATATATTTT,CASSKDNSGNTIYF
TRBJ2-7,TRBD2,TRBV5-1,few,TGCGCCAGCAGAGCGGGGGGCCGCTCCTACGAGCAGTACTTC,CASRAGGRSYEQYF
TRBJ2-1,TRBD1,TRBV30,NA,TGTGCCTGGAGAAGGGACAGGGTTGTCGATGAGCAGTTCTTC,CAWRRDRVVDEQFF
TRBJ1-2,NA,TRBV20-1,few,TGCAGTGCTAGAGGCGGGCAGAGCGGCTATGGCTACACCTTC,CSARGGQSGYGYTF
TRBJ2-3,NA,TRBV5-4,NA,TGTGCCAGCAGCTTGAAGGGTATCAGGGGCCCGACTCAAAATACGCAGTATTTT,CASSLKGIRGPTQNTQYF
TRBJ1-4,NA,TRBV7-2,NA,TGTGCCAGCAGCTCACGGTCCGGGACACTTAATGAAAAACTGTTTTTT,CASSSRSGTLNEKLFF
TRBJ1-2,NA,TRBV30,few,TGTGCCTGGAGTGTACAGGAGACAGGCCGCTGTGGCTACACCTTC,CAWSVQETGRCGYTF
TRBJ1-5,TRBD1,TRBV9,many,TGTGCCAGCAGCGTCACCCCTGGGACAGGGGATAGCAATCAGCCCCAGCATTTT,CASSVTPGTGDSNQPQHF
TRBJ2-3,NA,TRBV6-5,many,TGTGCCAGCAGTTACCGGGTAACAGATACGCAGTATTTT,CASSYRVTDTQYF
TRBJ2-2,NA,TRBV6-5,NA,TGTGCCAGCAAGGAGGGGATCTACGGGGAGCTGTTTTTT,CASKEGIYGELFF
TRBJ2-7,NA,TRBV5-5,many,TGTGCCAGCAGCTTGGCTGGGACAACGTACGAGCAGTACTTC,CASSLAGTTYEQYF
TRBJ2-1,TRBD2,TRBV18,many,TGTGCCAGCTCACCGTATAGCGGGGGGTACAATGAGCAGTTCTTC,CASSPYSGGYNEQFF
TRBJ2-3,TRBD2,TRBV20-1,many,TGCAGTGCCACGGCGGCTAGCGGGTATAGCACAGATACGCAGTATTTT,CSATAASGYSTDTQYF
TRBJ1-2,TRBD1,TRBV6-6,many,TGTGCCAGCAGTTACGACAGGGGGGCTGGCTACACCTTC,CASSYDRGAGYTF
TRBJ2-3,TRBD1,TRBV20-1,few,TGCAGTGCTAGAGATCCGATCCGACAGGGGGCGGGGGCAGATACGCAGTATTTT,CSARDPIRQGAGADTQYF
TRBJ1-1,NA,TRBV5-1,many,TGCGCCAGCAGAGGTTCTGGGGGGAACACTGAAGCTTTCTTT,CASRGSGGNTEAFF
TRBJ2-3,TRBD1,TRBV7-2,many,TGTGCCAGCAGCTCCCGGACAGGGGGCGGCACAGATACGCAGTATTTT,CASSSRTGGGTDTQYF
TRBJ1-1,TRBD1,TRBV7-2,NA,TGTGCCAGCAGCTTCGGACAGGGGGGGGTGGCTGAAGCTTTCTTT,CASSFGQGGVAEAFF
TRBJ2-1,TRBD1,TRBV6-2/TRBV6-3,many,TGTGCCAGCAGTCAACCGGGACAGGGGATGAATGAGCAGTTCTTC,CASSQPGQGMNEQFF
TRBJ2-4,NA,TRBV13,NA,TGTGCCAGCAGCTTAACCCGGAACATTCAGTACTTC,CASSLTRNIQYF
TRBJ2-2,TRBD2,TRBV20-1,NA,TGCAGTGCTGGCCCGGAGAGCGGGGGGGCCGCCGGGGAGCTGTTTTTT,CSAGPESGGAAGELFF
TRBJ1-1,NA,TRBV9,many,TGTGCCAGCAGCGTAGCTCAGGGGAACACTGAAGCTTTCTTT,CASSVAQGNTEAFF
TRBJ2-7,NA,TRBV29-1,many,TGCAGCGTTATATATCGGATGGTGGGCGAGCAGTACTTC,CSVIYRMVGEQYF
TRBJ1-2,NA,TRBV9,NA,TGTGCCAGCAGCGTAGGCGGGTCCGAACGTTATGGCTACACCTTC,CASSVGGSERYGYTF
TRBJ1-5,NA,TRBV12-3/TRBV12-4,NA,TGTGCCAGCAGTTTAGTCGGTTATCAGCCCCAGCATTTT,CASSLVGYQPQHF
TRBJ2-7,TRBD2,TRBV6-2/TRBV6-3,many,TGTGCCAGCAGTACCCCGACTAGCGGGTTCTACGAGCAGTACTTC,CASSTPTSGFYEQYF
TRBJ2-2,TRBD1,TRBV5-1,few,TGCGCCAGCAGCTTACAGGGGACGGGCACCGGGGAGCTGTTTTTT,CASSLQGTGTGELFF
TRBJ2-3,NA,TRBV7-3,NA,TGTGCCAGCAGCACCGGGACCCGGGGGACAGATACGCAGTATTTT,CASSTGTRGTDTQYF
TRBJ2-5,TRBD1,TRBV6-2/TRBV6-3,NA,TGTGCCAGCAATGACAGGGGCGTCGGAAATGAGCAGTACTTC,CASNDRGVGNEQYF